This TCR beta chain was retrieved from a study of T cells expressing NK-cell markers. Study overall: Source material for TCR beta repertoires consisted of sorted CD3+CD56+NKG2C+, CD3+CD56+NKG2C- and CD3+CD56-NKG2C+ T cells.

Findings and caveats of the study: In several donors, dominant clonotypes made up roughly 28.3-65% of CD3+CD56-NKG2C+ cells.

5'RACE template switching with UMIs produced the TCR beta cDNA. TCRdb re-called the 5' RACE reads and gives one entry per CDR3 protein, without DNA. This table lists about 410,000 distinct CDR3 sequences. As regards this clonotype: The antigen is not known.

Germline CDR1 reads SGHRS; CDR2 reads YFSETQ. The CDR3 consists of 15 residues. The sample was blood T cells: a sorted CD56 or NKG2C T cell subset, CD4+ or CD8+ T cells, or bulk PBMC T cells (not recorded which). The receptor's source is a woman aged 45-60 years in good health. The gene calls are TRBV5-1 and TRBJ2-3. CDR3 sequence reads: CASSLAIGDADTQYF.